The 16 T cell receptor beta chains below all came from one sample that was sequenced in a study of T cells in Graves' hyperthyroidism and ophthalmopathy. The investigators amplified TCR beta CDR3 regions from RNA transcripts. First-round RT-PCR targeting the TCR CDR3 was performed with the HTBI primer set. TCRdb redid the calling of the multiplex PCR reads with MiXCR, one entry per CDR3 protein. The data show some 510,000 distinct CDR3 sequences, more than 45% seen once. The material sequenced was peripheral blood or thyroid tissue (not recorded which). The source of these receptors is a woman in her late teens or twenties with Graves' hyperthyroidism.

This clonotype was detected ten times or more. The rearrangement links TRBV24-1 to TRBJ1-5, with TRBD1 as a possible D gene (5 bases). Trimming pared 4 bases from V and 4 bases from J, leaving 10 bases between. Germline assignment: CDR1 KGHDR and CDR2 SFDVKD. This CDR3 is 14 amino acids long. CDR3 in DNA: TGTGCCACCAGTGACCCGAGGGGTAATCAGCCCCAGCATTTT. Its protein product is CATSDPRGNQPQHF.

This chain connects TRBV9 to TRBJ2-2; TRBD2 matches at 13 bases. Germline loops: CDR1 SGDLS, CDR2 YYNGEE. This CDR3 region has 17 residues. V lost 3 bases, J lost 4 bases, and 6 bases stayed unmatched. CDR3 protein: CASSATSGRAGTGELFF. Written as DNA, the CDR3 is TGTGCCAGCAGCGCTACTAGCGGGAGGGCTGGCACCGGGGAGCTGTTTTTT.

This CDR3 is CATDPGQGAYEQYF. The CDR3 DNA reads TGCGCCACCGACCCGGGACAGGGAGCCTACGAGCAGTACTTC. The V call is TRBV10-2, the J call TRBJ2-7; TRBD1 aligns across 9 bases. The trim removed 10 bases at V and 2 bases at J, leaving 9 bases unmatched. Per germline, CDR1 WSHSY and CDR2 SAAADI. The CDR3 length is 14 residues.

At least ten counts were recorded for this clonotype. The rearrangement links TRBV29-1 to TRBJ1-2; D remains ambiguous. V dropped 0 bases and J dropped 6 bases, with 11 bases sitting between them. This CDR3 contains 13 residues. The germline CDR1 and CDR2 sequences are SQVTM and ANQGSEA. CDR3 loop: CSVEDRILDGYTF. Written as DNA, the CDR3 is TGCAGCGTTGAAGATAGGATCCTAGATGGCTACACCTTC.

The gene calls are TRBV19 and TRBJ2-7, with 7 bases identical to TRBD1. The ends lost 10 bases at V and 4 bases at J; junction bases unmatched: 10. Germline loops: CDR1 LNHDA, CDR2 SQIVND (reference sequence). This CDR3 has 13 residues. In DNA form, the CDR3 reads TGTGCCACTAGGGGACAGAACTTATACGAGCAGTACTTC. It translates to CATRGQNLYEQYF.

This chain connects TRBV11-2 to TRBJ1-3; D might be TRBD1 (6 bases). Trimming took off 6 bases at V and 0 bases at J, with 12 bases between the two ends. The CDR3 totals 15 residues. Germline V gene sequence: CDR1 SGHAT, CDR2 FQNNGV. The chain's CDR3 is CASSFRGNSGNTIYF. The CDR3 DNA reads as TGTGCCAGCAGTTTTAGGGGGAACTCTGGAAACACCATATATTTT.

This clonotype turned up a few times. The chain combines TRBV7-8 with TRBJ2-5; the match to TRBD2 covers 9 bases. Germline lookup yields CDR1 SGHVS and CDR2 FQNEAQ. V shed 1 base, J shed 8 bases, and the junction held 8 bases outside the gene matches. This CDR3 has 15 amino acids. CDR3 sequence (DNA): TGTGCCAGCAGCTTAGATGGCGGGAGGGCCGGAACCCAGTACTTC. It yields the protein CASSLDGGRAGTQYF.

The CDR3 DNA sequence: TGCAGCGTTGAAGGGATCGAGGAGGCCTACACCTTC. Protein sequence: CSVEGIEEAYTF. The V and J genes are TRBV29-1 and TRBJ1-2; D remains unclear. Per germline, CDR1 SQVTM and CDR2 ANQGSEA. The CDR3 extends over 12 amino acids. Deletions cut 1 base from V and 10 bases from J, with 13 bases between.

This clonotype has more than one count but fewer than ten. The chain has TRBV19 and TRBJ2-5; maybe TRBD2 (6 bases). The germline V gene has CDR1 LNHDA and CDR2 SQIVND (reference sequence). The length of the CDR3 is 15 residues. Trimming left V 9 bases short and J 5 bases short, with 22 bases between. CDR3 nucleotides: TGTGCCAGCAACGCGGGACGGCGTATGCGGGAGACCCAGTACTTC. This codes for CASNAGRRMRETQYF.

This clonotype was recorded a few times. The chain uses TRBV7-2 and TRBJ2-7, with 7 bases lining up with TRBD2. The J call is uncertain, as TRBJ2-1 better fits the DNA end. The CDR3 is 16 residues long. Looked up from germline, CDR1 is SGHTA and CDR2 is FQGNSA. CDR3 in DNA: TGTGCCAGCAGCTTAGATCTAGCGGTGACCTACAATGAGCAGTTCTTC. Translated: CASSLDLAVTYNEQFF.

This clonotype appeared a few times. The J gene is TRBJ1-2, the V gene TRBV20-1; D perhaps matches TRBD1 (5 bases). Germline CDR1 is DFQATT and CDR2 is SNEGSKA (reference sequence). The CDR3 is 11 residues long. The V and J ends lost 1 base and 8 bases respectively, with 8 bases between them. CDR3 sequence reads: CSARAEGGYTF. CDR3 DNA sequence: TGCAGTGCTAGAGCCGAGGGGGGCTACACCTTC.

The J gene is TRBJ1-2, the V gene TRBV20-1; D not certain. V dropped 1 base and J dropped 0 bases, with 9 bases sitting between them. This CDR3 spans 14 amino acids. Germline CDR1 reads DFQATT; CDR2 reads SNEGSKA (reference sequence). CDR3: CSARVDSANYGYTF. CDR3 sequence (DNA): TGCAGTGCTAGAGTCGATTCAGCTAACTATGGCTACACCTTC.

This clonotype has only a few counts. The chain uses TRBV6-4 and TRBJ2-7; D remains ambiguous. CDR3 length: 11 amino acids. Trimming took 5 bases from V and 4 from J, leaving 6 bases between them. Germline CDR1 and CDR2: MRHNA and SNTAGT. CDR3 DNA sequence: TGTGCCAGCAGTCTTTGGTACGAGCAGTACTTC. Protein sequence: CASSLWYEQYF.

This chain connects TRBV7-9 to TRBJ1-5, with D perhaps matching TRBD1 (5 bases). Germline CDR1 reads SEHNR; CDR2 reads FQNEAQ (reference sequence). The V and J ends lost 6 bases and 2 bases respectively, with 14 bases between them. The CDR3 is 15 amino acids. CDR3: CASSKRDSGNQPQHF. CDR3 bases: TGTGCCAGCAGTAAGCGGGACTCCGGCAATCAGCCCCAGCATTTT.

The V gene is TRBV29-1, the J gene TRBJ1-3; possibly TRBD1 for D (5 bases). From germline, CDR1 is SQVTM and CDR2 ANQGSEA. The CDR3 extends over 13 amino acids. With 0 bases removed from V and 8 bases from J, the gap between germline ends came to 11 bases. The CDR3 coding sequence is TGCAGCGTTGAAGATCCGGGAGGGGACACCATATATTTT. As protein: CSVEDPGGDTIYF.

This clonotype showed up many times. J is TRBJ1-5 and V is TRBV9; possible D gene TRBD1, 5 bases. This CDR3 is built from 15 residues. Trimming took off 0 bases at V and 4 bases at J, with 11 bases between the two ends. Germline CDR1 and CDR2: SGDLS and YYNGEE. CDR3 amino acids: CASSVGPGRNQPQHF. The CDR3 DNA follows: TGTGCCAGCAGCGTAGGTCCAGGGAGGAATCAGCCCCAGCATTTT.